The 18 T cell receptor beta chains reported below all come from one sample, sequenced in a study of siplizumab effects on memory and regulatory T cells. No cognate antigen is known for these TCRs. Over a period of approximately 6 days at 37 degrees C, the mixed lymphocyte reaction cells were cocultured. Sequenced by immunoSEQ multiplex PCR; TCRdb stores in-frame clones only, minus some. The data contain about 12,000 clones, around 40% of them singletons. Sequenced input: CFSE-low (dividing) CD8+ T cells sorted from an allogeneic mixed lymphocyte reaction. The source is a human donor in good health; the cells came from an allogeneic mixed lymphocyte reaction.

By sample fraction, this clone is medium-sized. V gene TRBV4-1 combines with J gene TRBJ1-6; possible D gene TRBD1, 5 bases. This CDR3 contains 18 residues. Trimming pared 3 bases from V and 9 bases from J, leaving 24 bases between. CDR1 is MGHRA, CDR2 YSYEKL, per germline. CDR3 sequence reads: CASSHPQERAGSPSPLHF. In nucleotides, the CDR3 is TGCGCCAGCAGCCATCCACAAGAGAGGGCAGGGTCTCCTTCACCCCTCCACTTT.

This sequence joins TRBV2 and TRBJ1-1; D is perhaps TRBD1 (6 bases). Between the trimmed V and J ends, which lost 1 base and 3 bases, there was a span of 15 bases. The CDR3 loop spans 16 amino acids. The germline V gene has CDR1 SNHLY and CDR2 FYNNEI. In DNA form, the CDR3 reads TGTGCCAGCAGTGAAGGGGAGGGGGTGGAGTACACTGAAGCTTTCTTT. Its protein product is CASSEGEGVEYTEAFF.

The chain links TRBV18 to TRBJ2-7, with 8 bases fitting TRBD1. Losses at the gene ends were 6 bases for V and 1 base for J; bases not matched to a gene: 8. The CDR3 runs to 15 residues. Germline V gives CDR1 KGHSH, CDR2 LQKENI. The CDR3 coding sequence is TGTGCCAGCTCCCCGGACAGGGAATCATCCTACGAGCAGTACTTC. It translates to CASSPDRESSYEQYF.

CDR3 nucleotide sequence: TGTGCCAGTAGTATAATGGGGGCACAGGGATTTCGAGAGACCCAGTACTTC. Protein sequence: CASSIMGAQGFRETQYF. The chain recombines TRBV19 with TRBJ2-5, with D possibly matching TRBD1 (6 bases). Germline CDR1 reads LNHDA; CDR2 reads SQIVND (reference sequence). The CDR3 totals 17 residues. The V and J ends lost 2 bases and 4 bases respectively, with 20 bases between them.

J is TRBJ2-5 and V is TRBV6-1; maybe TRBD1 (6 bases). The CDR3 has 15 amino acids. V was cut by 7 bases and J by 1 base, with 16 bases left in between. Looked up from germline, CDR1 is MNHNS and CDR2 is SASEGT. The CDR3 DNA follows: TGTGCCAGCACCACCTGGACAGAAGCCCAAGAGACCCAGTACTTC. Its translation is CASTTWTEAQETQYF.

J is TRBJ1-1 and V is TRBV10-3, with D perhaps TRBD1 (5 bases). The germline V gene encodes CDR1 ENHRY and CDR2 SYGVKD. Trimming pared 4 bases from V and 1 base from J, leaving 7 bases between. The CDR3 spans 13 residues. CDR3 DNA sequence: TGTGCCATCAGTGGTGACAGGAACACTGAAGCTTTCTTT. Translating gives CAISGDRNTEAFF.

The rearrangement uses TRBV5-4 and TRBJ1-6, with unresolved D. The CDR3 is 12 amino acids. Deletions cut 2 bases from V and 10 bases from J, with 7 bases between. Germline assignment: CDR1 SGHNT and CDR2 YYREEE (reference sequence). In DNA, the CDR3 is TGTGCCAGCAGCTTCGGTTCCTCACCCCTCCACTTT. Translating it yields CASSFGSSPLHF.

This sequence joins TRBV10-3 and TRBJ2-2, with 8 bases fitting TRBD2. This CDR3 has 18 amino acids. Germline V lookup: CDR1 ENHRY, CDR2 SYGVKD. Trimming cost V 3 bases and J 3 bases; bases outside gene matches: 12. The CDR3 coding sequence is TGTGCCATCAGTGATGGGGGACTAGTTTCCCCGTACACCGGGGAGCTGTTTTTT. Protein sequence: CAISDGGLVSPYTGELFF.

This rearrangement joins TRBV4-1 to TRBJ2-7; D is unresolved. Germline V gives CDR1 MGHRA, CDR2 YSYEKL. The ends were cut back, 4 bases at V and 3 bases at J, with 10 bases in the middle. The CDR3 is made up of 13 amino acids. CDR3 DNA: TGCGCCAGCAGCCTACTGAGTGACTACGAGCAGTACTTC. This encodes CASSLLSDYEQYF.

The V and J genes are TRBV27 and TRBJ2-3; TRBD2 matches at 10 bases. Germline V gene lookup returns CDR1 MNHEY and CDR2 SMNVEV (reference sequence). This CDR3 is 16 amino acids long. V lost 5 bases, J lost 0 bases, and 5 bases stayed unmatched. The chain's CDR3 is CASSPTTSGSTDTQYF. CDR3 nucleotides: TGTGCCAGCAGTCCAACGACTAGCGGGAGCACAGATACGCAGTATTTT.

This chain connects TRBV2 to TRBJ2-7, with a possible D match to TRBD1 (6 bases). The ends were cut back, 10 bases at V and 0 bases at J, with 13 bases in the middle. CDR3 length equals 13 residues. Germline loops: CDR1 SNHLY, CDR2 FYNNEI. Written as DNA, the CDR3 is TGTGCCATCCTAACAGGGAACTCCTACGAGCAGTACTTC. It codes for CAILTGNSYEQYF.

The CDR3 DNA sequence: TGTGCCAGCAGCCTGCCGGGATCCCTCTCAAATACGCAGTATTTT. It encodes CASSLPGSLSNTQYF. The chain combines TRBV7-2 with TRBJ2-3, with D possibly being TRBD2 (5 bases). The V gene's germline CDR1 is SGHTA and CDR2 FQGNSA. CDR3 size: 15 residues. V was trimmed by 5 bases and J by 7 bases, leaving 19 bases between them.

V is TRBV19 and J is TRBJ1-2; maybe TRBD1 (6 bases). V gave up 1 base and J gave up 0 bases, with 9 bases separating them. This CDR3 has 15 residues. The germline CDR1 and CDR2 sequences are LNHDA and SQIVND (reference sequence). The CDR3 nucleotides read TGTGCCAGTAGTATAGTCCCAGGGGCTAACTATGGCTACACCTTC. It specifies CASSIVPGANYGYTF.

This clone was seen a single time. This chain's CDR3 is CATQTGTMNTEAFF. The CDR3 DNA reads TGTGCCACCCAGACAGGGACAATGAACACTGAAGCTTTCTTT. This sequence joins TRBV6-5 and TRBJ1-1, with 7 positions matching TRBD1. Trimming removed 10 bases from V and 0 bases from J; junction bases left unmatched: 8. The CDR3 sequence is 14 residues long. CDR1 MNHEY and CDR2 SVGAGI come from the germline V gene.

Comments on this clone: The sample contains more than one DNA sequence encoding this CDR3. V usage is TRBV7-9 and J usage is TRBJ1-2; D is undetermined. The V gene lost 5 bases and the J gene lost 4 bases, with 11 bases spanning the gap. This CDR3 has 13 amino acids. The germline gives CDR1 SEHNR, CDR2 FQNEAQ (reference sequence). The CDR3 sequence is CASSRGSSYGYTF. CDR3 nucleotides: TGTGCCAGCAGCCGAGGTAGCAGCTATGGCTACACCTTC.

V usage is TRBV27 and J usage is TRBJ2-7; 7 bases match TRBD2. This CDR3 is built from 13 residues. Trimming cost V 6 bases and J 4 bases; bases outside gene matches: 6. Germline CDR1 reads MNHEY; CDR2 reads SMNVEV (reference sequence). The CDR3 sequence: CASSLGRQYEQYF. The CDR3 DNA sequence: TGTGCCAGCAGCCTCGGGAGGCAATACGAGCAGTACTTC.

This chain connects TRBV5-1 to TRBJ2-7; 8 bases align to TRBD1. The germline gives CDR1 SGHRS, CDR2 YFSETQ. The CDR3 totals 13 residues. V was clipped by 7 bases and J by 5 bases; unmatched bases: 8. The CDR3 bases are TGCGCCAGCTCGACAGGGGTACCCAACGAGCAGTACTTC. Translating gives CASSTGVPNEQYF.

This clone was seen a handful of times. J is TRBJ1-1 and V is TRBV7-9; D unresolved. The CDR3 is 13 residues long. The germline CDR1 and CDR2 sequences are SEHNR and FQNEAQ (reference sequence). The V end lost 5 bases, the J end lost 10 bases, and 17 bases lay between the germline ends. CDR3 sequence: CASSPHPFNGAFF. As DNA, the CDR3 is TGTGCCAGCAGCCCCCATCCATTCAACGGAGCTTTCTTT.